These 9 T cell receptor beta chains were all obtained from the same sample, sequenced in a study of metastatic and nonmetastatic thyroid tumors. All patients reached thyroid surgery having received no treatment beforehand. MiXCR was used by TCRdb to re-call the PCR reads. The profile covers about 40,000 clones, with roughly 13% appearing a single time and around a tenth taken by the ten largest. The sequenced sample consisted of blood. These receptors originate from a female donor with papillary thyroid cancer or a benign thyroid nodule (not recorded which). Some clones in this sample may be carry-over from other donors' samples.

Many counts were recorded for this clone. The chain joins TRBV11-3 to TRBJ2-1, with TRBD2 identical over 7 bases. The J segment lost 9 bases and the V segment lost 3 bases, leaving 8 bases of the junction unmatched. The CDR3 has 14 amino acids. CDR1 and CDR2 (germline): SGHNT, YENEEA. CDR3 protein: CASSFTGSGGEQFF. In DNA, the CDR3 is TGTGCCAGCAGCTTCACGGGATCGGGAGGTGAGCAGTTCTTC.

At least ten counts were recorded for this clone. The V gene is TRBV11-2, the J gene TRBJ2-1; TRBD2 is a possible D gene (6 bases). The germline V gene encodes CDR1 SGHAT and CDR2 FQNNGV. CDR3 length equals 14 residues. V gave up 5 bases and J gave up 10 bases, with 18 bases separating them. The CDR3 region is CASSPSLAVREQFF. CDR3 nucleotides: TGTGCCAGCAGCCCCTCCTTAGCGGTCAGGGAGCAGTTCTTC.

This clone was seen at least ten times. The chain couples TRBV12-3 or TRBV12-4 to TRBJ2-1, with TRBD2 matching 7 bases. Trimming removed 8 bases from V and 4 bases from J; junction bases left unmatched: 8. The CDR3 totals 14 residues. CDR3 sequence (DNA): TGTGCCAGCTTAGGCAGCGGGACGTACAATGAGCAGTTCTTC. This gives the protein CASLGSGTYNEQFF.

As for this clone: At one end the junction does not follow the germline gene, possibly because of a read error. The rearrangement links TRBV20-1 to TRBJ1-1; TRBD1 matches 8 bases. Germline lookup yields CDR1 DFQATT and CDR2 SNEGSKA (reference sequence). The CDR3 is 15 amino acids. The CDR3 DNA is TGCAGTGCTAGCCTCCCAAGACAGGGGAACACTGAATCTTTCTTT. As protein: CSASLPRQGNTESFF.

The table lists this clone with many counts. This chain uses TRBV7-2 with TRBJ1-2; 7 bases are a match to TRBD1. Germline V lookup: CDR1 SGHTA, CDR2 FQGNSA. This CDR3 has 14 residues. Germline trimming cut 1 base from V and 8 bases from J; bases unmatched to any gene: 7. In DNA form, the CDR3 reads TGTGCCAGCAGCTTAGAGCGGCAAGGGGGCGGCTACACCTTC. Protein sequence: CASSLERQGGGYTF. Combining the CDR3 with reference TRBV7-2 and TRBJ1-2 gives the whole variable domain GAGVSQSPSNKVTEKGKDVELRCDPISGHTALYWYRQSLGQGLEFLIYFQGNSAPDKSGLPSDRFSAERTGGSVSTLTIQRTQQEDSAVYLCASSLERQGGGYTFGSGTRLTVV.

In this sample, this clone turned up many times. J is TRBJ2-3 and V is TRBV6-4; unclear D gene. From germline, CDR1 is MRHNA and CDR2 SNTAGT. The CDR3 is 12 amino acids. V was trimmed by 9 bases and J by 3 bases, leaving 10 bases between them. CDR3 sequence (DNA): TGTGCCAGTAGAGACCGGACAGATACGCAGTATTTT. As protein: CASRDRTDTQYF.

Concerning this clone itself: The junction shows a germline mismatch at one end, possibly a read error. The rearrangement uses TRBV6-1 and TRBJ2-5; D is undetermined. This CDR3 comprises 12 residues. Germline V gene lookup returns CDR1 MNHNS and CDR2 SASEGT. The DNA for the CDR3 is TGTGCCAGCAGTGACATTCAAGATACCCAGTACTTC. It is translated as CASSDIQDTQYF.

As concerns this clone: A much larger clone is a single base away; this may be a read error. V gene TRBV20-1 combines with J gene TRBJ2-7, with 9 bases lining up with TRBD2. In germline, CDR1 is DFQATT, CDR2 SNEGSKA (reference sequence). The J segment lost 0 bases and the V segment lost 5 bases, leaving 8 bases of the junction unmatched. This CDR3 is built from 15 residues. CDR3 sequence reads: CSAGASGRISYEQYF. The CDR3, as DNA: TGCAGTGCTGGAGCGAGCGGGAGGATCTCCTACGAGCAGTACTTC.

The chain combines TRBV11-2 with TRBJ1-5; D may be TRBD1 (6 bases). The germline CDR1 and CDR2 sequences are SGHAT and FQNNGV. The germline V and J ends were trimmed by 5 bases and 4 bases, with 27 bases remaining between them. CDR3 length: 19 residues. CDR3 region: CASSPLGIAVDGTNQPQHF. CDR3 coding DNA: TGTGCCAGCAGCCCTCTAGGGATTGCAGTGGATGGGACAAATCAGCCCCAGCATTTT.